A single sample is the source of the 3 T cell receptor beta chains below, sequenced in a study of early T cells in non-severe SARS-CoV-2 infection. TCRdb reprocessed the 5' RACE reads via MiXCR and lists one record per CDR3 protein. The data contain approximately 88,000 distinct CDR3 sequences, approximately 13% of them seen just once; the ten biggest clones take up around 1.5%. Sequencing input: whole blood. These receptors were collected from an adult who was a healthcare worker with PCR-confirmed SARS-CoV-2 infection or an uninfected control (not recorded which).

This clonotype was detected only a few times. The chain is built from TRBV2 and TRBJ1-2; no clear D gene. The germline gives CDR1 SNHLY, CDR2 FYNNEI. The V and J ends lost 1 base and 4 bases respectively, with 10 bases between them. This CDR3 is built from 14 residues. CDR3 nucleotide sequence: TGTGCCAGCAGTGAAGGGCGGAGGGCCTATGGCTACACCTTC. As protein: CASSEGRRAYGYTF.

In the case of this clonotype: Since a much larger clone is just one base distant, this may be a read error. This chain links TRBV20-1 with TRBJ2-3; 8 bases agree with TRBD2. The CDR3 loop spans 14 amino acids. From germline, CDR1 is DFQATT and CDR2 SNEGSKA (reference sequence). V was pared by 6 bases and J by 2 bases, with 7 bases of the junction left unmatched. The CDR3 nucleotides are TGCAGTGCGGGACTAGTGGGGGTCACAGATACGCAGTATTTT. This codes for CSAGLVGVTDTQYF.

This clonotype has at least ten counts. This CDR3 is CASSLGLEQYF. The DNA of the CDR3 is TGTGCCAGCAGCTTAGGCCTCGAGCAGTACTTC. The chain combines TRBV11-2 with TRBJ2-7; unclear D gene. CDR3 size: 11 residues. V gave up 1 base and J gave up 6 bases, with 4 bases separating them. The germline V gene encodes CDR1 SGHAT and CDR2 FQNNGV.